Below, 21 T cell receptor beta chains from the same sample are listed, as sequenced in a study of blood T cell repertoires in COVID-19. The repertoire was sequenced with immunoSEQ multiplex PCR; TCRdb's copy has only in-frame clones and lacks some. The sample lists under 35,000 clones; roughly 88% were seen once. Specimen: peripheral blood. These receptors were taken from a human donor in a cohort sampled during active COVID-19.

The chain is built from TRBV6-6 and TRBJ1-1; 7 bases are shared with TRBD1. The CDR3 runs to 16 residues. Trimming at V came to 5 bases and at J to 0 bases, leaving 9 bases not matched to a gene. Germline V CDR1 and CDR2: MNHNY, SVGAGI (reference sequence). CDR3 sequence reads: CASSTPGQTLNTEAFF. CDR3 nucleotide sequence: TGTGCCAGCAGTACCCCGGGACAGACTCTGAACACTGAAGCTTTCTTT.

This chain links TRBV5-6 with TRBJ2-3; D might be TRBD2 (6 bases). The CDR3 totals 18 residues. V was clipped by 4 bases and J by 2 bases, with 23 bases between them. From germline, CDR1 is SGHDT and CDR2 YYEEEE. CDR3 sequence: CASSRLGSGPYITDTQYF. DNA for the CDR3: TGTGCCAGCAGCCGCTTGGGTAGCGGCCCTTATATCACAGATACGCAGTATTTT.

The CDR3 bases are TGTGCCAGCAGCTTGCTAGCGGGGGCCTACGAGCAGTACTTC. This sequence encodes CASSLLAGAYEQYF. V and J are TRBV5-4 and TRBJ2-7, with 10 bases aligning to TRBD2. After removal of 1 base from V and 2 bases from J, the junction contained 0 bases not matched to a gene. This CDR3 has 14 residues. CDR1 is SGHNT and CDR2 is YYREEE in the germline V gene (reference sequence).

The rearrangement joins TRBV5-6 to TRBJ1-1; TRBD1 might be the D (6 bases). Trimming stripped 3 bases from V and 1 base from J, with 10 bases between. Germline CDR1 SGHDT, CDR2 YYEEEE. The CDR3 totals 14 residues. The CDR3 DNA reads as TGTGCCAGCAGCTCACAGGGTAAGAACACTGAAGCTTTCTTT. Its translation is CASSSQGKNTEAFF. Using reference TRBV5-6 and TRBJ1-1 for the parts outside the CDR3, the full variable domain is DAGVTQSPTHLIKTRGQQVTLRCSPKSGHDTVSWYQQALGQGPQFIFQYYEEEERQRGNFPDRFSGHQFPNYSSELNVNALLLGDSALYLCASSSQGKNTEAFFGQGTRLTVV.

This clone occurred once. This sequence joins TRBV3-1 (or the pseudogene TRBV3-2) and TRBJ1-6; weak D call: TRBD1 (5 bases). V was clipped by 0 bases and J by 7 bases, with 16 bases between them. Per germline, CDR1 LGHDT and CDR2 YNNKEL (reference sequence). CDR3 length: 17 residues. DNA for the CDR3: TGTGCCAGCAGCCAAGAAATAGGGGATCTGGGAAATTCACCCCTCCACTTT. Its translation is CASSQEIGDLGNSPLHF.

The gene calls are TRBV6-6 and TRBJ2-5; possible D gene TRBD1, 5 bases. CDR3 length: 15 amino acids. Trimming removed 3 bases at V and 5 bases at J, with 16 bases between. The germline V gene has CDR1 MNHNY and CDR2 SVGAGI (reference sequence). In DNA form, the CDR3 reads TGTGCCAGCAGTTATTCCCAGGGTATAGGCGAGACCCAGTACTTC. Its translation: CASSYSQGIGETQYF.

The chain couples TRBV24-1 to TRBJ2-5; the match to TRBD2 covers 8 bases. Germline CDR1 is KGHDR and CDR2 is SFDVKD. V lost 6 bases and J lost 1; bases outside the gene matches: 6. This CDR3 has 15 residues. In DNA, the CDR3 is TGTGCCACCAGTCAACGGGGGGGACCCCAAGAGACCCAGTACTTC. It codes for CATSQRGGPQETQYF.

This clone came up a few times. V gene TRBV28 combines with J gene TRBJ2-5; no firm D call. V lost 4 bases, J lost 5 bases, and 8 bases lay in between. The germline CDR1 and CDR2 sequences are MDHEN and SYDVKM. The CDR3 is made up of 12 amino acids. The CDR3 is CASSSLLETQYF. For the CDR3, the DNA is TGTGCCAGCAGTTCCTTACTTGAGACCCAGTACTTC.

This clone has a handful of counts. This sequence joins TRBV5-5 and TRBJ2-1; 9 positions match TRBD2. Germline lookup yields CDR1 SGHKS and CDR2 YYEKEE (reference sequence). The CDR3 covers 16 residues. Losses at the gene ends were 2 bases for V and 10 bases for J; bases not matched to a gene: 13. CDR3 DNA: TGTGCCAGCAGCTTTATGGGAAGCGGGGGGTCGTCCGAGCAGTTCTTC. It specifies CASSFMGSGGSSEQFF. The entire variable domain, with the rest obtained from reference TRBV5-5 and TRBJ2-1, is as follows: DAGVTQSPTHLIKTRGQQVTLRCSPISGHKSVSWYQQVLGQGPQFIFQYYEKEERGRGNFPDRFSARQFPNYSSELNVNALLLGDSALYLCASSFMGSGGSSEQFFGPGTRLTVL.

CDR3 sequence (DNA): TGCGCCAGCCGACAGATCTATGGCTACACCTTC. This translates into CASRQIYGYTF. V usage is TRBV23-1 and J usage is TRBJ1-2; TRBD1 might be the D (5 bases). TRBV23-1 is sorted into the ORF group, with uncertain function. The CDR3 consists of 11 residues. V was pared by 8 bases and J by 4 bases, with 8 bases between.

CDR3: CASSVRANEQFF. In DNA form, the CDR3 reads TGTGCCAGCAGTGTGAGGGCCAATGAGCAGTTCTTC. The V gene is TRBV2, the J gene TRBJ2-1, with D possibly TRBD2 on 5 matching bases. Trimming stripped 4 bases from V and 6 bases from J, with 7 bases between. The CDR3 is 12 residues long. The germline V gene encodes CDR1 SNHLY and CDR2 FYNNEI. Using reference TRBV2 and TRBJ2-1 for the parts outside the CDR3, the full variable domain is EPEVTQTPSHQVTQMGQEVILRCVPISNHLYFYWYRQILGQKVEFLVSFYNNEISEKSEIFDDQFSVERPDGSNFTLKIRSTKLEDSAMYFCASSVRANEQFFGPGTRLTVL.

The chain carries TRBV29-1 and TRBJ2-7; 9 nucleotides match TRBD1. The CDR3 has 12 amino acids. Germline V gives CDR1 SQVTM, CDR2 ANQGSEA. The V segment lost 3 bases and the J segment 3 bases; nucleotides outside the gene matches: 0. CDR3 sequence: CSVEDRGYEQYF. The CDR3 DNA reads TGCAGCGTTGAGGACAGGGGCTACGAGCAGTACTTC.

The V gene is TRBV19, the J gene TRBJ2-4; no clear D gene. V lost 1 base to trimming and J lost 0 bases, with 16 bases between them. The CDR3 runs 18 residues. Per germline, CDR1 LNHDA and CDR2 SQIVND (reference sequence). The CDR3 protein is CASSIGFGTLIAKNIQYF. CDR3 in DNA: TGTGCCAGTAGTATAGGTTTTGGCACCTTAATAGCCAAAAACATTCAGTACTTC.

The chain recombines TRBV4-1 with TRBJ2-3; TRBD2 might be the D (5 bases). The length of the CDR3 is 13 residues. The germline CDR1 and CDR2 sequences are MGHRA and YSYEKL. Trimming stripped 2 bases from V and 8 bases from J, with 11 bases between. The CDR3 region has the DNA TGCGCCAGCAGCCAACCGCTAGCTCGTACGCAGTATTTT. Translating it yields CASSQPLARTQYF.

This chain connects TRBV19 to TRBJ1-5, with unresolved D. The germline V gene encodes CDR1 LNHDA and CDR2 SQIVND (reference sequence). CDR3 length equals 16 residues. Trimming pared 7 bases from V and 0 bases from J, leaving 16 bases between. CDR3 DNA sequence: TGTGCCAGTAACCCTACCGGTGGTTATAGCAATCAGCCCCAGCATTTT. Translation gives CASNPTGGYSNQPQHF.

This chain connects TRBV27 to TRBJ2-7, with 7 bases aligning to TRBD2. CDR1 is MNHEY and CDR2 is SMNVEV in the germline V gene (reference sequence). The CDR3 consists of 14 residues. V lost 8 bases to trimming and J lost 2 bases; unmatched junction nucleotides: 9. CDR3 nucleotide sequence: TGTGCCAGCTCCGTTGTGGCGGGGGCCTACGAGCAGTACTTC. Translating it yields CASSVVAGAYEQYF.

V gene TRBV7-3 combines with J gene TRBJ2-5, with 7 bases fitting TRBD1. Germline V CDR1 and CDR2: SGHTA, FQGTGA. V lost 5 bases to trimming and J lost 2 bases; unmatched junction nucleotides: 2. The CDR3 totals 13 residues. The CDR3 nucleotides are TGTGCCAGCAGCCGGGGACAGCAAGAGACCCAGTACTTC. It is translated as CASSRGQQETQYF. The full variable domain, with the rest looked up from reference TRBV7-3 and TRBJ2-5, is GAGVSQTPSNKVTEKGKYVELRCDPISGHTALYWYRQSLGQGPEFLIYFQGTGAADDSGLPNDRFFAVRPEGSVSTLKIQRTERGDSAVYLCASSRGQQETQYFGPGTRLLVL.

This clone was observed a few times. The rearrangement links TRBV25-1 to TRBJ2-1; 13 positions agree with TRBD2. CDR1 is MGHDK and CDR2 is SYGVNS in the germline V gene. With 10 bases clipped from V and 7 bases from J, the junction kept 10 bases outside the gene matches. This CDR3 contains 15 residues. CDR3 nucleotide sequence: TGTGCCACCTCCGATGGGGGACTAGCGGGGAATGAGCAGTTCTTC. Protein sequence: CATSDGGLAGNEQFF.

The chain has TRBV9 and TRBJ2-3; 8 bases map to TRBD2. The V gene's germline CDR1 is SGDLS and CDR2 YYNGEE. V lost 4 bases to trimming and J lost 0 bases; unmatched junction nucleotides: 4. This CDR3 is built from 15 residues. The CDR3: CASSPLAESTDTQYF. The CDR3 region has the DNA TGTGCCAGCAGCCCACTAGCGGAGAGCACAGATACGCAGTATTTT.

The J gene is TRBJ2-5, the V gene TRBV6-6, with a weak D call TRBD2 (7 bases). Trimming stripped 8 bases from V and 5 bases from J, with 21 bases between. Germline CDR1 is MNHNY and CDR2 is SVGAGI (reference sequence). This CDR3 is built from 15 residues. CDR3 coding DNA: TGTGCCAGCCGCGCGGGGGCTAAGGAGAAGGAGACCCAGTACTTC. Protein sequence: CASRAGAKEKETQYF.

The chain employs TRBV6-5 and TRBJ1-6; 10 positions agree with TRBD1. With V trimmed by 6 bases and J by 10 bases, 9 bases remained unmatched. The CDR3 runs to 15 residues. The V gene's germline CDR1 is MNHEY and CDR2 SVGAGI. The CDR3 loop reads CASRTGTGDRSPLHF. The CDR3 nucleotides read TGTGCCAGCAGAACCGGGACAGGGGATCGATCACCCCTCCACTTT.